This note documents a single T cell receptor (beta chain) sequence. Its cognate antigen is unknown. CDR3 length: 15 amino acids. V was pared by 5 bases and J by 3 bases, with 4 bases of the junction left unmatched. Germline V gene sequence: CDR1 MDHEN, CDR2 SYDVKM. This entry is derived from a study of CD8+ T cells in alopecia areata. Peripheral blood and lesional scalp punch biopsies came from alopecia areata patients. PBMCs yielded sorted CD4+ and CD8+ T cells. The study's findings and limits: The study found higher clonality in lesional than normal scalp, especially in alopecia totalis/universalis.

Extracted from the samples, RNA was reverse transcribed into cDNA to serve as the sequencing template. Sequencing was performed with immunoSEQ multiplex PCR; in TCRdb, only in-frame clones are kept and a portion is missing. The sample contains 90,000 to 120,000 clones, 50% to 70% of which appear only once. The gene calls are TRBV28 and TRBJ2-1; 10 nucleotides align to TRBD2. This clonotype was obtained from a human donor with alopecia areata. The specimen sequenced was NKG2D-low CD8+ T cells sorted from blood. CDR3 amino acids: CASSISSGGYNEQFF. Here the CDR3 DNA reads TGTGCCAGCAGTATATCTAGCGGGGGCTACAATGAGCAGTTCTTC.